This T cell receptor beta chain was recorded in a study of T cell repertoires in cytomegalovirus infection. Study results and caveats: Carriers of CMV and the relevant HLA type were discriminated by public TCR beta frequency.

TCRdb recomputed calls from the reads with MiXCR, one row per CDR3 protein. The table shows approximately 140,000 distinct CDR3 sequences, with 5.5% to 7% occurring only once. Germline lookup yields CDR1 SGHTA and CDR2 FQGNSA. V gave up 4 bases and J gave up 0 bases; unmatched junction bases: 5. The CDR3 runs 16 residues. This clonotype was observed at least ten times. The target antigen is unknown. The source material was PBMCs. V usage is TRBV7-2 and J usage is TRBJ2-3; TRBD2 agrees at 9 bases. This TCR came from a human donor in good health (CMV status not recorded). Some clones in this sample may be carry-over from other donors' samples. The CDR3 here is CASSSDLAGSTDTQYF. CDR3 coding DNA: TGTGCCAGCAGCTCAGACCTAGCGGGGAGCACAGATACGCAGTATTTT.